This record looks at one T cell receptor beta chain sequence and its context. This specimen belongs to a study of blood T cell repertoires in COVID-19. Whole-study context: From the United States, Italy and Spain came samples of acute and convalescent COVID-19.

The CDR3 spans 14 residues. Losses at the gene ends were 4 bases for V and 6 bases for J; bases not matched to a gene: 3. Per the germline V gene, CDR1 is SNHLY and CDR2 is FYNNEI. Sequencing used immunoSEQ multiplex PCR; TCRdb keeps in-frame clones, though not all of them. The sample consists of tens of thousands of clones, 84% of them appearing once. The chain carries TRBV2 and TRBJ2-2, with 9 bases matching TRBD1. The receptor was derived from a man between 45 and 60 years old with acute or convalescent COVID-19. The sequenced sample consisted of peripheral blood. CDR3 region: CASSVQGAAGELFF. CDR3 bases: TGTGCCAGCAGTGTACAGGGGGCGGCCGGGGAGCTGTTTTTT.